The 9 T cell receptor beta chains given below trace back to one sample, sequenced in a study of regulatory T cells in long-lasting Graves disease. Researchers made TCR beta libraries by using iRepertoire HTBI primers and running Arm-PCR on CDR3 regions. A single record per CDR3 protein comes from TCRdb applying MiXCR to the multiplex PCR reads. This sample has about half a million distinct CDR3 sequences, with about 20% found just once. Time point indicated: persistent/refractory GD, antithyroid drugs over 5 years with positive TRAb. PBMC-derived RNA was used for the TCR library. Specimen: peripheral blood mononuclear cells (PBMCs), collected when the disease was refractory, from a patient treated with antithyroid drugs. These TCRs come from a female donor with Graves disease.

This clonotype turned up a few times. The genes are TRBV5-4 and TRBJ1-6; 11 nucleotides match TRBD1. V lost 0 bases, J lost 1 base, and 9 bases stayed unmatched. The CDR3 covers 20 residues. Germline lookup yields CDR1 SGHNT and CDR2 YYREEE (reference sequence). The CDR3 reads CASSLDFGQGAGSYNSPLHF. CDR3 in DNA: TGTGCCAGCAGCTTGGATTTCGGACAGGGGGCTGGGTCCTATAATTCACCCCTCCACTTT.

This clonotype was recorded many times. The CDR3: CASTDNTGELFF. The CDR3 nucleotides are TGTGCCAGCACCGATAACACCGGGGAGCTGTTTTTT. The chain joins TRBV12-3 or TRBV12-4 to TRBJ2-2; D is ambiguous. The CDR3 sequence is 12 residues long. The V end lost 7 bases, the J end lost 2 bases, and 5 bases lay between the germline ends.

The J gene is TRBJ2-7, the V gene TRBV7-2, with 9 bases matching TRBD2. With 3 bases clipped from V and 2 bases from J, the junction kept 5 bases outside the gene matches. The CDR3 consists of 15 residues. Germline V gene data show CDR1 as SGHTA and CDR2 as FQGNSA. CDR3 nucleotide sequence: TGTGCCAGCAGCTTCCTAGCGGGAATTACCTACGAGCAGTACTTC. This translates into CASSFLAGITYEQYF.

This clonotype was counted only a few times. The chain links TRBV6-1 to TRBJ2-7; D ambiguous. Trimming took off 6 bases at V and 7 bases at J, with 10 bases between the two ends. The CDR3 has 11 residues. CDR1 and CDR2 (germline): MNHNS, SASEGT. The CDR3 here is CASSQNREQYF. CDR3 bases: TGTGCCAGCAGCCAAAACCGTGAGCAGTACTTC.

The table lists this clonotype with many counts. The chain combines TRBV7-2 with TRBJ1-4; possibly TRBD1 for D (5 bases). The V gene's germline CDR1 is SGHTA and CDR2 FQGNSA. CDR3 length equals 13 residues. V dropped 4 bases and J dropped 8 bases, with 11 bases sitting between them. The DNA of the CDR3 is TGTGCCAGCAGCTACCGACAGAGCGAAAAACTGTTTTTT. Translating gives CASSYRQSEKLFF.

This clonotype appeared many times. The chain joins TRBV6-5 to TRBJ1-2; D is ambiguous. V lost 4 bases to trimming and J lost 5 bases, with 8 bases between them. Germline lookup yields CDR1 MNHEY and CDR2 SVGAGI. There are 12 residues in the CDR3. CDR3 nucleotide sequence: TGTGCCAGCAGTTGGCAGGATTATGGCTACACCTTC. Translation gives CASSWQDYGYTF.

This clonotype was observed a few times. The CDR3 loop is CASHSGTTGELFF. The CDR3 DNA follows: TGTGCCAGCCATAGCGGGACCACCGGGGAGCTGTTTTTT. This chain connects TRBV6-1 to TRBJ2-2; TRBD2 matches 8 bases. Per germline, CDR1 MNHNS and CDR2 SASEGT. This CDR3 is 13 amino acids long. V was clipped by 8 bases and J by 4 bases; unmatched bases: 3.

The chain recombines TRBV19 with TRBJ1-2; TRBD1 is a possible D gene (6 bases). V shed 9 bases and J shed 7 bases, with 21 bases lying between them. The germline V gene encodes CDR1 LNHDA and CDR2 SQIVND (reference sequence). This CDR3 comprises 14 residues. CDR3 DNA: TGTGCCAGCTACTTAACGGGGGGCGGCTGTGGCTACACCTTC. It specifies CASYLTGGGCGYTF.

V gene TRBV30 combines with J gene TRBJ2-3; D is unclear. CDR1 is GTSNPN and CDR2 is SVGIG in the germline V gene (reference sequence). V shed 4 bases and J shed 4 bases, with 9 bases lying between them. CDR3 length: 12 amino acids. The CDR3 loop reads CAWNVNADTQYF. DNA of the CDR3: TGTGCCTGGAATGTTAACGCAGATACGCAGTATTTT.